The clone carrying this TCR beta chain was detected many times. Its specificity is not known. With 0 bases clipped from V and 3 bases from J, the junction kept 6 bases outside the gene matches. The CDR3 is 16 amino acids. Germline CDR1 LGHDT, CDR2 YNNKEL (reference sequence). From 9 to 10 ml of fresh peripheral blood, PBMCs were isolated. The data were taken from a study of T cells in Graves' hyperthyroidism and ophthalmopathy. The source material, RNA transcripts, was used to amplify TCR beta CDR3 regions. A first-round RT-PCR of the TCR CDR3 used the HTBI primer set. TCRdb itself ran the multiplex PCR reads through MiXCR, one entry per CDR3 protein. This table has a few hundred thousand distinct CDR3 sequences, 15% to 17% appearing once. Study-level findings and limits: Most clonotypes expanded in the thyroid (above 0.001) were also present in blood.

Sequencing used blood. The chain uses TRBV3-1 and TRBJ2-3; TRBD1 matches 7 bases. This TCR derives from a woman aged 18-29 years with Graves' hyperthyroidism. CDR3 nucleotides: TGTGCCAGCAGCCAAGAGGGTTACAGGGGTACAGATACGCAGTATTTT. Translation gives CASSQEGYRGTDTQYF.